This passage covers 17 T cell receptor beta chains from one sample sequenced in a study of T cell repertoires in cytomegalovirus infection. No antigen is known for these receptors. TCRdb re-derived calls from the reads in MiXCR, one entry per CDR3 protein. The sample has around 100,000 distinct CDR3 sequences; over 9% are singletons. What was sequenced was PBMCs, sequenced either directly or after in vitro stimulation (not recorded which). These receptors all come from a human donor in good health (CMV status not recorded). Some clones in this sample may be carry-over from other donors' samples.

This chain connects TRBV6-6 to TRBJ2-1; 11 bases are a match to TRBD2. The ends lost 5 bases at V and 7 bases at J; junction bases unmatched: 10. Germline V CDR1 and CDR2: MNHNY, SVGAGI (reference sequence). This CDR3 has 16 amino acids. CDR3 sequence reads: CASSDTWTSGFNEQFF. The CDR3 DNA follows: TGTGCCAGCAGTGATACTTGGACTAGCGGGTTTAATGAGCAGTTCTTC.

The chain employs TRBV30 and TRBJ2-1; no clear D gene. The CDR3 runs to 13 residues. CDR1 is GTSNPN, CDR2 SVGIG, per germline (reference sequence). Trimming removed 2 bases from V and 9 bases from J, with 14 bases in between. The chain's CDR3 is CAWSLVAETEQFF. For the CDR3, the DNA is TGTGCCTGGAGTCTGGTAGCCGAGACTGAGCAGTTCTTC.

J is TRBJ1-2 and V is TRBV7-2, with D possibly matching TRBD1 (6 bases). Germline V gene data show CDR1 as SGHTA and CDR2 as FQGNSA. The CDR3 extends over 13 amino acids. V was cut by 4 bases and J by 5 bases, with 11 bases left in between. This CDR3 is CASSSRTVYGYTF. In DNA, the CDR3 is TGTGCCAGCAGCTCAAGGACAGTTTATGGCTACACCTTC. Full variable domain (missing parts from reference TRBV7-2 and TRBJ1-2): GAGVSQSPSNKVTEKGKDVELRCDPISGHTALYWYRQSLGQGLEFLIYFQGNSAPDKSGLPSDRFSAERTGGSVSTLTIQRTQQEDSAVYLCASSSRTVYGYTFGSGTRLTVV.

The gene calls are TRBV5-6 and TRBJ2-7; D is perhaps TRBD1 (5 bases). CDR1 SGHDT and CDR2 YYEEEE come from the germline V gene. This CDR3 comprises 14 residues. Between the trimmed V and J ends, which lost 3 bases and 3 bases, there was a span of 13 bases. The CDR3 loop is CASSYEQVVYEQYF. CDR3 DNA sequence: TGTGCCAGCAGCTACGAACAGGTCGTCTACGAGCAGTACTTC.

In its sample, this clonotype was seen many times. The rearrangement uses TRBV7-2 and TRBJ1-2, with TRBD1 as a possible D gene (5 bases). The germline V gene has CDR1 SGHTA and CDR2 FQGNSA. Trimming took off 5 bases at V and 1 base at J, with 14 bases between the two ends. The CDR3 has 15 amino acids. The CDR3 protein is CASSPRDGFNYGYTF. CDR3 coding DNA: TGTGCCAGCAGCCCACGGGACGGTTTTAACTATGGCTACACCTTC.

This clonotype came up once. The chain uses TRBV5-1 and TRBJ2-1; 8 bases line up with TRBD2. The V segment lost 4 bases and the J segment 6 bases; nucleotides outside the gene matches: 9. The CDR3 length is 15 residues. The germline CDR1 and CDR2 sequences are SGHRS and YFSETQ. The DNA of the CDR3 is TGCGCCAGCAGCGTGGAAGGCGGGAGGTCCAATGAGCAGTTCTTC. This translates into CASSVEGGRSNEQFF.

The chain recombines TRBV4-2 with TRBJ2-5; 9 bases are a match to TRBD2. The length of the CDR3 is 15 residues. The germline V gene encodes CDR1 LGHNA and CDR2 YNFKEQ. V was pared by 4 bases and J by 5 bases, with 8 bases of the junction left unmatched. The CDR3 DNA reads TGTGCCAGCAGCCCTGGCGGGAGGGCGGGGGAGACCCAGTACTTC. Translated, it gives CASSPGGRAGETQYF.

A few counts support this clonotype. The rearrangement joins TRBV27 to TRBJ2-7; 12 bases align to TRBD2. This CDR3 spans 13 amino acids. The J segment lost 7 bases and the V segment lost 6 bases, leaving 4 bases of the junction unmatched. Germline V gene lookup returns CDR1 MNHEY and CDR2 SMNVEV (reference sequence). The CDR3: CASRTSGSVEQYF. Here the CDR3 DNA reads TGTGCCAGCAGGACTAGCGGGAGTGTTGAGCAGTACTTC.

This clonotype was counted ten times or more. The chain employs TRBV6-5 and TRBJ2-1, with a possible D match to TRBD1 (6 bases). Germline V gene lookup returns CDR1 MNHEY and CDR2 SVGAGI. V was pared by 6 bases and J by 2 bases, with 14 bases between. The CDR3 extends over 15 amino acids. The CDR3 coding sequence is TGTGCCAGCAGCCCACAGGGAGCCGCCTACAATGAGCAGTTCTTC. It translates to CASSPQGAAYNEQFF.

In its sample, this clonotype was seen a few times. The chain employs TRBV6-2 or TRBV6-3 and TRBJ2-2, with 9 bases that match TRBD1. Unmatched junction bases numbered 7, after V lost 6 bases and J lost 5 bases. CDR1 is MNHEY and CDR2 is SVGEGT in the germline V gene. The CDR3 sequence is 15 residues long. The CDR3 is CASSTGQGVTGELFF. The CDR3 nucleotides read TGTGCCAGCAGCACGGGACAGGGAGTTACCGGGGAGCTGTTTTTT.

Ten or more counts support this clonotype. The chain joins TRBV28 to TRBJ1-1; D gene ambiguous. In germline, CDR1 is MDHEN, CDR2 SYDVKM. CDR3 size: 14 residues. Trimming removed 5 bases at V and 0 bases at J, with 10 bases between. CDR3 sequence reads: CASSRQVMNTEAFF. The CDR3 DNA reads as TGTGCCAGCAGTCGGCAGGTCATGAACACTGAAGCTTTCTTT. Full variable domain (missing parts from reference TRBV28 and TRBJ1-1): DVKVTQSSRYLVKRTGEKVFLECVQDMDHENMFWYRQDPGLGLRLIYFSYDVKMKEKGDIPEGYSVSREKKERFSLILESASTNQTSMYLCASSRQVMNTEAFFGQGTRLTVV.

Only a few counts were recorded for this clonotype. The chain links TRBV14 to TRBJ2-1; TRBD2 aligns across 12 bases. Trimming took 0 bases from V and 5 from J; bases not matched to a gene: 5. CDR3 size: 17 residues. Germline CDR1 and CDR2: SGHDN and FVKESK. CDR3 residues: CASSQEGLAGGDNEQFF. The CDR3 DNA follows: TGTGCCAGCAGCCAAGAAGGCCTAGCGGGAGGGGACAATGAGCAGTTCTTC.

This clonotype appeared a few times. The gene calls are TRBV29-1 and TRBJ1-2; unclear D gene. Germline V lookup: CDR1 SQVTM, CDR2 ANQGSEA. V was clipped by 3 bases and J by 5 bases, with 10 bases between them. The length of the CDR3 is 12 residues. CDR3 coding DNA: TGCAGCGTTGAGGCAGCAGAGTATGGCTACACCTTC. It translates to CSVEAAEYGYTF. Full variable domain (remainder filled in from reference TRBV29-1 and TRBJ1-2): SAVISQKPSRDICQRGTSLTIQCQVDSQVTMMFWYRQQPGQSLTLIATANQGSEATYESGFVIDKFPISRPNLTFSTLTVSNMSPEDSSIYLCSVEAAEYGYTFGSGTRLTVV.

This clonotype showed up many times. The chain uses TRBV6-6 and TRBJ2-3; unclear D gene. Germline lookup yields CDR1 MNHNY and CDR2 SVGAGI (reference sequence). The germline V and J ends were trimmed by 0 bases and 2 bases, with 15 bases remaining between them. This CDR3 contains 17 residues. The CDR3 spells CASSYSIISWATDTQYF. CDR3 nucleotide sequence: TGTGCCAGCAGTTACTCGATAATCTCCTGGGCCACAGATACGCAGTATTTT.

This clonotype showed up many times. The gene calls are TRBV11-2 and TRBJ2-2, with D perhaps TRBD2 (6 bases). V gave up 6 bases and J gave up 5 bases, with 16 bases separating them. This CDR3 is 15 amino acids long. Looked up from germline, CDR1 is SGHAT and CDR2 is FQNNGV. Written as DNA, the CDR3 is TGTGCCAGCAGGCGGCGGGACGTAGCAACCGGGGAGCTGTTTTTT. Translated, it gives CASRRRDVATGELFF.

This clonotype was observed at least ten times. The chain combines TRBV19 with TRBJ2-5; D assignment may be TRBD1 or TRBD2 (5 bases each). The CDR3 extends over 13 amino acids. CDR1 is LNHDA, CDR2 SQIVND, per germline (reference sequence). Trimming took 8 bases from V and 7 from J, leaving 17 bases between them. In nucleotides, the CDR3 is TGTGCCAGTTCGGGACGGTCCACGGGGACCCAGTACTTC. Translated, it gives CASSGRSTGTQYF.

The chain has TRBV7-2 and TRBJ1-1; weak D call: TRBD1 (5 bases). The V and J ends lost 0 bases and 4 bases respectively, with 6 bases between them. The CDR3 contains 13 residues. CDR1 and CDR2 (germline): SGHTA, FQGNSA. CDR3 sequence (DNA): TGTGCCAGCAGCTTAGCGCAGGGCACTGAAGCTTTCTTT. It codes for CASSLAQGTEAFF.